This TCR beta chain was captured by sequencing in a study of T cells expressing NK-cell markers. TCRdb reanalyzed the 5' RACE reads, giving one entry per CDR3 protein sequence and no DNA. The record lists 350,000 to 500,000 distinct CDR3 sequences, of which the ten most abundant hold about 7.1%. The source is a woman between 18 and 70 years old in good health. The material sequenced was blood T cells: a sorted CD56 or NKG2C T cell subset, CD4+ or CD8+ T cells, or bulk PBMC T cells (not recorded which).

CDR3 sequence: CASSLQPGQGASYNSPLHF. The chain is built from TRBV11-2 and TRBJ1-6; TCRdb's D gene call, TRBD1, goes unchecked for lack of DNA. The germline CDR1 and CDR2 sequences are SGHAT and FQNNGV. The CDR3 contains 19 residues.